These 8 T cell receptor beta chains were all obtained from the same sample, sequenced in a study of T cell responses to AZD1222 COVID-19 vaccine. Repertoires were generated with immunoSEQ multiplex PCR, while TCRdb's copy carries only in-frame clones and drops some. The table lists 75,000 to 95,000 clones, nearly 90% of them singletons. The starting material was peripheral blood, obtained on day 0 of AZD1222 vaccination. The receptors stem from an adult in good health.

The chain carries TRBV3-1 (or the pseudogene TRBV3-2) and TRBJ2-1, with D perhaps matching TRBD1 or TRBD2 (5 bases each). CDR1 and CDR2 (germline): LGHDT, YNNKEL (reference sequence). V was cut by 1 base and J by 15 bases, with 16 bases left in between. The CDR3 extends over 13 amino acids. The chain's CDR3 is CASSQAGGPAGFF. For the CDR3, the DNA is TGTGCCAGCAGCCAAGCTGGGGGACCCGCGGGGTTCTTC.

The genes are TRBV7-8 and TRBJ1-1, with D hard to call. The CDR3 runs to 12 residues. Germline V gene lookup returns CDR1 SGHVS and CDR2 FQNEAQ. Trimming removed 3 bases at V and 4 bases at J, with 6 bases between. CDR3 coding DNA: TGTGCCAGCAGCTTGTCCTTCACTGAAGCTTTCTTT. It codes for CASSLSFTEAFF.

V and J are TRBV12-3 or TRBV12-4 and TRBJ1-2; D unclear. This CDR3 region has 11 residues. V gave up 3 bases and J gave up 2 bases, with 1 base separating them. CDR3 sequence (DNA): TGTGCCAGCAGTTTCAACTATGGCTACACCTTC. As protein: CASSFNYGYTF.

This clone has just a few counts. This chain connects TRBV28 to TRBJ2-2; D perhaps matches TRBD1 (5 bases). CDR3 length equals 15 residues. Per germline, CDR1 MDHEN and CDR2 SYDVKM. Trimming removed 3 bases from V and 2 bases from J, with 10 bases in between. The CDR3 nucleotides read TGTGCCAGCAGTTTTGGGGCAGCAAACACCGGGGAGCTGTTTTTT. Translation gives CASSFGAANTGELFF. Filled out from reference TRBV28 and TRBJ2-2, the complete variable domain reads DVKVTQSSRYLVKRTGEKVFLECVQDMDHENMFWYRQDPGLGLRLIYFSYDVKMKEKGDIPEGYSVSREKKERFSLILESASTNQTSMYLCASSFGAANTGELFFGEGSRLTVL.

In this sample, this clone turned up once. V is TRBV25-1 and J is TRBJ1-4; maybe TRBD1 (5 bases). With 4 bases removed from V and 6 bases from J, the gap between germline ends came to 15 bases. Germline CDR1 and CDR2: MGHDK and SYGVNS. The CDR3 has 15 residues. The CDR3 coding sequence is TGTGCCAGCAGTGGTCGAGGGGAGCTAGATGAAAAACTGTTTTTT. Translation: CASSGRGELDEKLFF.

The chain links TRBV5-4 to TRBJ2-7; D possibly corresponds to TRBD2 (6 bases). The CDR3 loop spans 16 amino acids. Germline V gives CDR1 SGHNT, CDR2 YYREEE (reference sequence). V was clipped by 4 bases and J by 0 bases, with 17 bases between them. The CDR3 coding sequence is TGTGCCAGCAGCCGAGACGGGGGTACCAGCTCCTACGAGCAGTACTTC. Amino acids: CASSRDGGTSSYEQYF.

V and J are TRBV6-6 and TRBJ1-5, with TRBD1 as a possible D gene (5 bases). This CDR3 has 14 amino acids. Per the germline V gene, CDR1 is MNHNY and CDR2 is SVGAGI (reference sequence). Trimming shortened V by 2 bases and J by 4 bases, and 9 bases separated the two germline ends. The CDR3 spells CASSYRRANQPQHF. In nucleotides, the CDR3 is TGTGCCAGCAGTTACCGCAGGGCGAATCAGCCCCAGCATTTT.

The chain employs TRBV3-1 (or the pseudogene TRBV3-2) and TRBJ1-2; D uncertain. The V and J ends lost 2 bases and 4 bases respectively, with 14 bases between them. This CDR3 has 15 amino acids. CDR1 and CDR2 (germline): LGHDT, YNNKEL (reference sequence). The CDR3, as DNA: TGTGCCAGCAGCCAACCGGCCCACGGGAGCTATGGCTACACCTTC. Translated, it gives CASSQPAHGSYGYTF.